These T cell receptor beta chains were read from a single sample in a study of T cells of healthy individuals. TCRdb re-derived calls from the 5' RACE reads in MiXCR, one entry per CDR3 protein. The profile shows 40,000 to 65,000 distinct CDR3 sequences, 14% to 15% of them singletons. Every receptor here comes from a human donor in good health. Both conserved end residues are part of each CDR3. The order of the fields is D gene, V gene, J gene, clone size, CDR3 protein, CDR3 DNA. D genes are given only for firm matches. Rows give clone size only sometimes, using once, few, many, or a class for an expanded clone.

D: NA; V: TRBV7-2; J: TRBJ1-4; size: few; CDR3: CASSLDLLSLNEKLFF; DNA: TGTGCCAGCAGCTTAGACCTGTTGAGCCTAAATGAAAAACTGTTTTTT
D: NA; V: TRBV6-6; J: TRBJ1-5; size: few; CDR3: CASSSRRGTSNQPQHF; DNA: TGTGCCAGCAGTTCCCGACGGGGAACAAGCAATCAGCCCCAGCATTTT
D: NA; V: TRBV5-1; J: TRBJ1-1; size: many; CDR3: CASSLGIGTALNTEAFF; DNA: TGCGCCAGCAGCTTGGGGATCGGGACGGCTTTGAACACTGAAGCTTTCTTT
D: NA; V: TRBV14; J: TRBJ2-7; size: many; CDR3: CASSQAWDGIWEQYF; DNA: TGTGCCAGCAGCCAAGCCTGGGACGGGATTTGGGAGCAGTACTTC
D: NA; V: TRBV7-8; J: TRBJ2-3; size: many; CDR3: CASSLASGGGPGDTQYF; DNA: TGTGCCAGCAGCTTAGCGTCTGGGGGGGGGCCAGGAGATACGCAGTATTTT
D: NA; V: TRBV6-1; J: TRBJ1-3; size: many; CDR3: CASRDGNSAGNTIYF; DNA: TGTGCCAGCAGGGACGGGAACTCCGCTGGAAACACCATATATTTT
D: NA; V: TRBV14; J: TRBJ2-7; size: NA; CDR3: CASSHRVPYEQYF; DNA: TGTGCCAGCAGCCACCGCGTGCCCTACGAGCAGTACTTC
D: TRBD2; V: TRBV5-1; J: TRBJ2-1; size: many; CDR3: CASSLDLGGGDNEQFF; DNA: TGCGCCAGCAGCTTGGACTTAGGTGGGGGGGACAATGAGCAGTTCTTC
D: NA; V: TRBV7-2; J: TRBJ2-5; size: many; CDR3: CASSLVWAGGLGGQYF; DNA: TGTGCCAGCAGCTTAGTATGGGCTGGGGGTCTCGGGGGCCAGTACTTC
D: TRBD2; V: TRBV10-3; J: TRBJ2-1; size: NA; CDR3: CAISESTSGGYNEQFF; DNA: TGTGCCATCAGTGAGTCGACTAGCGGGGGCTACAATGAGCAGTTCTTC
D: TRBD1; V: TRBV5-1; J: TRBJ1-2; size: NA; CDR3: CASSQGQGNGYTF; DNA: TGCGCCAGCAGCCAGGGACAGGGGAATGGCTACACCTTC
D: TRBD2; V: TRBV10-3; J: TRBJ2-3; size: NA; CDR3: CAISEPASGTDTQYF; DNA: TGTGCCATCAGTGAACCCGCTAGCGGGACCGATACGCAGTATTTT
D: TRBD1; V: TRBV20-1; J: TRBJ2-7; size: many; CDR3: CSARSPGQKGEQYF; DNA: TGCAGTGCTCGGTCGCCGGGACAGAAGGGCGAGCAGTACTTC
D: NA; V: TRBV5-1; J: TRBJ2-3; size: few; CDR3: CASSLVTVTDTQYF; DNA: TGCGCCAGCAGCTTGGTGACGGTCACAGATACGCAGTATTTT
D: TRBD1; V: TRBV3-1; J: TRBJ1-2; size: NA; CDR3: CASSPSTGGGYTF; DNA: TGTGCCAGCAGCCCCTCGACAGGGGGAGGCTACACCTTC
D: TRBD1; V: TRBV12-3/TRBV12-4; J: TRBJ1-1; size: few; CDR3: CASRAGTGGTEAFF; DNA: TGTGCCAGCAGAGCCGGGACAGGGGGCACTGAAGCTTTCTTT
D: NA; V: TRBV20-1; J: TRBJ2-7; size: many; CDR3: CSARDFLARTVDEQYF; DNA: TGCAGTGCTAGAGATTTTTTAGCGAGGACGGTCGACGAGCAGTACTTC
D: TRBD1; V: TRBV6-2/TRBV6-3; J: TRBJ1-1; size: many; CDR3: CASSYSTGWNTEAFF; DNA: TGTGCCAGCAGTTACTCGACAGGGTGGAACACTGAAGCTTTCTTT
D: NA; V: TRBV4-1; J: TRBJ2-5; size: many; CDR3: CASSQVQPRLSSETQYF; DNA: TGCGCCAGCAGCCAAGTTCAACCCCGGCTTTCTTCAGAGACCCAGTACTTC
D: NA; V: TRBV9; J: TRBJ2-5; size: NA; CDR3: CASSVAPYSQETQYF; DNA: TGTGCCAGCAGCGTAGCTCCATACTCTCAAGAGACCCAGTACTTC
D: NA; V: TRBV12-3/TRBV12-4; J: TRBJ2-1; size: many; CDR3: CASSLVRPEQFF; DNA: TGTGCCAGCAGTTTAGTCCGGCCTGAGCAGTTCTTC
D: NA; V: TRBV2; J: TRBJ2-7; size: many; CDR3: CASSGGRRLVYEQYF; DNA: TGTGCCAGCAGTGGGGGCAGGCGCCTCGTCTACGAGCAGTACTTC
D: TRBD2; V: TRBV24-1; J: TRBJ2-1; size: many; CDR3: CATSDRLAPTYNEQFF; DNA: TGTGCCACCAGTGACCGACTAGCGCCGACATACAATGAGCAGTTCTTC
D: NA; V: TRBV28; J: TRBJ2-5; size: NA; CDR3: CASRQLGVGETQYF; DNA: TGTGCCAGCAGGCAACTAGGGGTGGGCGAGACCCAGTACTTC
D: NA; V: TRBV4-1; J: TRBJ2-7; size: many; CDR3: CASSPRRNSYEQYF; DNA: TGCGCCAGCAGCCCAAGACGGAACTCCTACGAGCAGTACTTC
D: NA; V: TRBV20-1; J: TRBJ2-1; size: few; CDR3: CSARDPRSYEQFF; DNA: TGCAGTGCTAGAGATCCTCGGAGCTATGAGCAGTTCTTC
D: NA; V: TRBV5-6; J: TRBJ2-1; size: NA; CDR3: CASSSISEQFF; DNA: TGTGCCAGCTCGAGTATTAGCGAGCAGTTCTTC
D: NA; V: TRBV13; J: TRBJ2-7; size: many; CDR3: CASSADTYEQYF; DNA: TGTGCCAGCAGCGCCGACACCTACGAGCAGTACTTC